Sequencing of this T cell receptor (beta chain) was carried out in a study of identical twins (dated by TCRdb to the mid-2010s). Background on the whole study: To test whether fetal clonotypes persist, this study deep-sequenced TCR alpha and beta repertoires from monozygotic twins, from unrelated adults of various ages, and from cord blood. To rule out contamination, the twin experiments were replicated at different times with different library preparation protocols.

Every donor was a healthy Caucasian. As regards this clonotype: Its specific antigen is unknown. No qualities accompany the bases; no much larger clone lies one base away.

General study outcomes and caveats: Excess twin sharing in beta out-of-frame sequences was weaker because fewer shared sequences lowered the signal-to-noise ratio. Because the same donors could not be followed over many years, the conclusions relied on cross-sectional statistical analysis. Invariant T cells such as MAIT and iNKT could partly confound zero-insertion analyses, though diverse VJ usage argued against this for most clonotypes. Compared with coincidental sharing between unrelated individuals, an excess of low generation-probability sequences was observed among out-of-frame TCR alpha sequences shared between twins. Abundant cord blood beta clonotypes had fewer insertions, young adult naive repertoires showed a similar but weaker trend, and memory repertoires showed no such trend. In monozygotic twins, out-of-frame TCR alpha sharing was systematically underestimated by recombination models, although the models agreed with sharing between unrelated individuals.

V has 2 bases trimmed and J has 4 bases trimmed; junction bases matching no gene number 17. The CDR3, cysteine through phenylalanine, is 20 amino acids long. Only CDR3 DNA remains: 60 bases, in frame from the first base. As encoded in the germline V gene, CDR1 is MDHEN while CDR2 is SYDVKM. The library was built by means of 5' RACE. Sequencer: Illumina HiSeq 2000. A universal primer binding site was introduced by template switching, and a unique molecular identifier was present in the final cDNA, enabling accurate counting of TCR cDNA molecules. Specific primers in the conserved constant-segment region were used to synthesize first-strand cDNA for the TCR alpha and beta chains. Each cDNA library was double barcoded, with a SMART-Mk sample barcode plus Illumina barcodes, to control for contamination. TruSeq adapter sequences and Illumina sample barcodes were added in two successive PCR steps. The Illumina HiSeq platform was used with custom primers to sequence TCR alpha and beta cDNA libraries. Per the source publication's procedure: MiGEC processed the raw reads to extract unique molecular identifiers, while MiXCR was used to determine the CDR3 positions. For each individual, recombination models were inferred using an EM algorithm with the repgenHMM and IGoR tools. Shared clonotype analysis was performed with the tcR package in R, normalizing sharing by the product of cloneset sizes. To study raw recombination free of thymic and clonal selection effects, out-of-frame nonproductive sequences were analyzed. TCRdb handled the public reads itself, with Q25 trimming in fastp and clone calling in MiXCR, and kept productive beta chains. Rows matching on CDR3 protein sequence are summarized as one entry with the most common DNA and genes. Here the V and J calls rest on TCRdb's processing, not on the authors' analysis. Recorded for this sample are 1.5 million to 2 million distinct CDR3 sequences; about 31% of them occurred a single time. The ten largest account for about 0.3% of the sample.

The source is a newborn girl in good health. In this chain, TRBV28 is recombined with TRBJ2-1, with 10 bases in between that match TRBD2. Sequenced sample: cord blood. The CDR3 amino acid sequence is: CASSLQRAGGPGRKYNEQFF. In nucleotides, the sequence is TGTGCCAGCAGTTTACAGAGAGCGGGAGGGCCTGGTAGGAAATACAATGAGCAGTTCTTC.